These T cell receptor beta chains were read from a single sample in a study of cytomegalovirus exposure and HLA in healthy donors. Clones were sequenced by immunoSEQ multiplex PCR, and TCRdb holds only the in-frame ones, with some missing. The sample holds some 170,000 clones, approximately 80% seen once. The source material was PBMCs. Every receptor here comes from a woman younger than 30 in good health and CMV-seronegative. Each CDR3 is given with its conserved first and last residue. Each record gives: V gene, D gene, J gene, clone size, CDR3 DNA, CDR3 protein. D genes are given only for firm matches. Clone size, where shown, is once, few, many, or a class for clones that have expanded.

TRBV7-9	-	TRBJ1-6	-	TGTTCCAGCAGCTTAGTAACCGGGATCCCTATGATTTCACCCCTCCACTTT	CSSSLVTGIPMISPLHF
TRBV7-3	-	TRBJ2-6	-	TGTGCCAGCAGCTTAGTTCGGGTTGGGGCCAACGTCCTGACTTTC	CASSLVRVGANVLTF
TRBV9	-	TRBJ1-6	-	TGTGCCAGCAGCGTAGAGGGCGGGAGCTCCTATAATTCACCCCTCCACTTT	CASSVEGGSSYNSPLHF
TRBV7-2	TRBD1	TRBJ1-2	-	TGTGCCAGCAGCTCTAGGGGACAGGGGGTAGAATATGGCTACACCTTC	CASSSRGQGVEYGYTF
TRBV2	-	TRBJ1-1	-	TGTGCCAAACAGGGATACACTGAAGCTTTCTTT	CAKQGYTEAFF
TRBV5-4	-	TRBJ2-1	-	TGTGCCAGCAGCTTAAAGCAGGGCCACAATGAGCAGTTCTTC	CASSLKQGHNEQFF
TRBV7-2	-	TRBJ1-5	-	TGTGCCAGCAGCTTAGTGGCAGGGGGCAATCAGCCCCAGCATTTT	CASSLVAGGNQPQHF
TRBV11-2	-	TRBJ1-1	-	TGTGCCAGCAGCCCGTACGGGAGGAACACTGAAGCTTTCTTT	CASSPYGRNTEAFF
TRBV7-8	TRBD1	TRBJ2-1	-	TGTGCCAGCACCCCTCAGGGGGCCTACAATGAGCAGTTCTTC	CASTPQGAYNEQFF
TRBV19	TRBD2	TRBJ2-1	-	TGTGCCAGTAGTGTTCTTAGCGGGGGGGTACGAGCCAATGAGCAGTTCTTC	CASSVLSGGVRANEQFF
TRBV5-4	-	TRBJ1-2	-	TGTGCCAGCAGCCATGACGGGGAATATGGCTACACCTTC	CASSHDGEYGYTF
TRBV7-6	TRBD2	TRBJ2-2	-	TGTGCCAGCAGCTTAGCCCTAGCGGAGGTTAGCACCGGGGAGCTGTTTTTT	CASSLALAEVSTGELFF
TRBV5-6	-	TRBJ2-5	-	TGTGCCAGCAGCTTGGCGGGGAGACTAGTAGAGACCCAGTACTTC	CASSLAGRLVETQYF
TRBV11-2	TRBD1	TRBJ1-2	-	TGTGCCAGCAGCGGTCGACAGGGGAGGGATGGCTACACCTTC	CASSGRQGRDGYTF
TRBV19	TRBD2	TRBJ2-5	-	TGTGCCAGTAGAGGACTAGCGAAGGAGGCCCAGTACTTC	CASRGLAKEAQYF
TRBV5-6	-	TRBJ2-1	-	TGTGCCAGCAGCGCCCCTAGATTCTACAATGAGCAGTTCTTC	CASSAPRFYNEQFF
TRBV11-2	TRBD1	TRBJ1-2	-	TGTGCCAGCAGCTCATACAGACGGGACAGGAGCTATGGCTACACCTTC	CASSSYRRDRSYGYTF
TRBV5-8	TRBD1	TRBJ1-5	-	TGTGCCAGCAGCTTGGAGGACAGGGGAAAACAGCCCCAGCATTTT	CASSLEDRGKQPQHF
TRBV4-1	TRBD2	TRBJ2-1	-	TGCGCCAGCAGCCAAGTCCTTAGCGGGAGGGGCAATGAGCAGTTCTTC	CASSQVLSGRGNEQFF
TRBV29-1	-	TRBJ1-1	-	TGCAGCGGGACAGCTGGCCCTGAAGCTTTCTTT	CSGTAGPEAFF
TRBV5-8	TRBD1	TRBJ1-6	-	TGTGCCAGCAGCTATGTGGGGACAGGGGTTTCACCCCTCCACTTT	CASSYVGTGVSPLHF
TRBV25-1	-	TRBJ2-2	-	TGTGCCAGCAGTGAGCGTTATGCACTCCTCGGGGAGCTGTTTTTT	CASSERYALLGELFF
TRBV28	-	TRBJ2-7	few	TGTGCCAGCAGTTCAGGCCCCTACGAGCAGTACTTC	CASSSGPYEQYF
TRBV11-2	-	TRBJ1-1	-	TGTGCCAGCAGCTTAGAATATTCTGAAGCTTTCTTT	CASSLEYSEAFF
TRBV2	-	TRBJ1-1	-	TGTGCCAGCAGTGAAACGGGACAATCGAACACTGAAGCTTTCTTT	CASSETGQSNTEAFF
TRBV5-4	-	TRBJ1-2	-	TGTGCCAGCAGCTTGATCTCCAGCTATGGCTACACCTTC	CASSLISSYGYTF
TRBV30	-	TRBJ1-4	-	TGTGCCTGGAGCCCCAGCCGGACAGCGGTTAATGAAAAACTGTTTTTT	CAWSPSRTAVNEKLFF
TRBV4-1	TRBD1	TRBJ2-7	few	TGCGCCAGCAGCCCCGGACAGGGGGCGTGGGAGCAGTACTTC	CASSPGQGAWEQYF
TRBV4-1	TRBD2	TRBJ2-7	-	TGCGCCAGCAGCCAAGATTGGGGACTAGCGGGCTACGAGCAGTACTTC	CASSQDWGLAGYEQYF
TRBV4-1	-	TRBJ2-3	-	TGCGCCAGCAGCCGAGAGTTCCGTGACAGGATCTCCACAGATACGCAGTATTTT	CASSREFRDRISTDTQYF
TRBV6-6	-	TRBJ2-3	-	TGTGCCAGCAGCCACGGGATCGGGGCAGATACGCAGTATTTT	CASSHGIGADTQYF